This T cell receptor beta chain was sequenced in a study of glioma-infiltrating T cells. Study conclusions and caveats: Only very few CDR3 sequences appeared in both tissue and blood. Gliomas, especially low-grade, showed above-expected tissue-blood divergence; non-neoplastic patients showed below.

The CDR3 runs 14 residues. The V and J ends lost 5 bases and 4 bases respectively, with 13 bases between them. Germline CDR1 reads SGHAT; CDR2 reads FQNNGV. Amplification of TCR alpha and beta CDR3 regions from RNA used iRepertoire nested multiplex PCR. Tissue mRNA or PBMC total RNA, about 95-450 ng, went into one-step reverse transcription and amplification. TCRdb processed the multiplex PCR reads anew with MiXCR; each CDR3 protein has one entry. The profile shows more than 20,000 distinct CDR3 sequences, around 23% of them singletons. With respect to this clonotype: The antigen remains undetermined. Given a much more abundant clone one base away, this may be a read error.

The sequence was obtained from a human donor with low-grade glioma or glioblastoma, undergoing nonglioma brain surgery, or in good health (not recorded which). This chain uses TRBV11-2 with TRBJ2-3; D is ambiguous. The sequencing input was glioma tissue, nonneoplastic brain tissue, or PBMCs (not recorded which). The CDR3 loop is CASSQHIPADTQYF. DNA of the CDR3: TGTGCCAGCAGCCAGCACATTCCTGCAGATACGCAGTATTTT.